The 10 T cell receptor beta chains below all came from one sample that was sequenced in a study of OX40 agonist ivuxolimab in advanced cancers. The protocol was immunoSEQ multiplex PCR, while the TCRdb copy is restricted to in-frame clones and leaves out a portion. The sample consists of around 80,000 clones, around nine tenths of them appearing once. This specimen consisted of CD4+ or CD8+ T cells sorted from blood, obtained in a trial of the OX40 agonist ivuxolimab. The receptors come from an adult with an advanced solid tumor such as melanoma, head and neck, liver or kidney cancer.

The chain employs TRBV6-5 and TRBJ2-7; no reliable D call. Trimming cost V 0 bases and J 3 bases, with 3 bases left between them. The CDR3 extends over 12 amino acids. The germline V gene encodes CDR1 MNHEY and CDR2 SVGAGI. This CDR3 reads CASSYSNYEQYF. CDR3 sequence (DNA): TGTGCCAGCAGTTACTCCAACTACGAGCAGTACTTC.

This chain joins TRBV5-1 and TRBJ2-5; TRBD1 aligns across 9 bases. CDR1 is SGHRS and CDR2 is YFSETQ in the germline V gene. The CDR3 has 14 amino acids. J lost 4 bases, V lost 0 bases, and 1 base had no gene match. The CDR3 region is CASSLGQGGETQYF. The CDR3 DNA reads as TGCGCCAGCAGCTTGGGACAGGGGGGAGAGACCCAGTACTTC.

This sequence joins TRBV4-2 and TRBJ2-3; D is possibly TRBD1 (6 bases). The length of the CDR3 is 16 residues. The germline V and J ends were trimmed by 2 bases and 2 bases, with 14 bases remaining between them. Germline assignment: CDR1 LGHNA and CDR2 YNFKEQ. CDR3 DNA sequence: TGTGCCAGCAGCCAATTAGGGGGTCTACTCACAGATACGCAGTATTTT. This codes for CASSQLGGLLTDTQYF.

This clone was observed once. CDR3 sequence (DNA): TGTGCCAGCAGCTTCCGGGGCGGGGGGGCAGAGACCCAGTACTTC. Protein sequence: CASSFRGGGAETQYF. The chain recombines TRBV11-3 with TRBJ2-5; 9 nucleotides align to TRBD2. CDR3 length equals 15 residues. V was clipped by 3 bases and J by 4 bases; unmatched bases: 6. CDR1 and CDR2 (germline): SGHNT, YENEEA.

The rearrangement joins TRBV2 to TRBJ1-5; D uncertain. Germline V gives CDR1 SNHLY, CDR2 FYNNEI. Between the trimmed V and J ends, which lost 9 bases and 0 bases, there was a span of 9 bases. The CDR3 loop spans 13 amino acids. CDR3 sequence (DNA): TGTGCCAGTTCGGCCCGTAGCAATCAGCCCCAGCATTTT. Its translation: CASSARSNQPQHF.

The genes are TRBV5-1 and TRBJ1-1; 9 nucleotides match TRBD1. Germline V gene lookup returns CDR1 SGHRS and CDR2 YFSETQ. Trimming took 5 bases from V and 5 from J; bases not matched to a gene: 10. The CDR3 extends over 15 amino acids. The CDR3 nucleotides are TGCGCCAGCAGTTCTCCGGGACAGGGCAGAACTGAAGCTTTCTTT. Its translation is CASSSPGQGRTEAFF.

The V call is TRBV6-1, the J call TRBJ2-3; TRBD2 agrees at 13 bases. Losses at the gene ends were 4 bases for V and 0 bases for J; bases not matched to a gene: 10. The CDR3 length is 19 residues. Germline CDR1 reads MNHNS; CDR2 reads SASEGT. In DNA, the CDR3 is TGTGCCAGCAGTGGACGGACGACGACTAGCGGGGGGAGCACAGATACGCAGTATTTT. Its translation: CASSGRTTTSGGSTDTQYF.

DNA of the CDR3: TGTGCCAGCAGCCACGGGACAGACACTGAAGCTTTCTTT. Translated, it gives CASSHGTDTEAFF. The chain recombines TRBV7-7 with TRBJ1-1, with 7 bases lining up with TRBD1. Germline lookup yields CDR1 SSHAT and CDR2 FNYEAQ (reference sequence). V lost 5 bases and J lost 3; bases outside the gene matches: 3. The CDR3 is made up of 13 amino acids.

The chain is built from TRBV19 and TRBJ2-1, with a possible D match to TRBD1 (6 bases). V was shortened by 6 bases and J by 4 bases, with 13 bases between the two germline ends. The CDR3 totals 14 residues. Germline assignment: CDR1 LNHDA and CDR2 SQIVND (reference sequence). The CDR3 DNA is TGTGCCAGTAGGGGGGCCCCCGGGTACAATGAGCAGTTCTTC. This translates into CASRGAPGYNEQFF. Using reference TRBV19 and TRBJ2-1 for the parts outside the CDR3, the full variable domain is DGGITQSPKYLFRKEGQNVTLSCEQNLNHDAMYWYRQDPGQGLRLIYYSQIVNDFQKGDIAEGYSVSREKKESFPLTVTSAQKNPTAFYLCASRGAPGYNEQFFGPGTRLTVL.

V is TRBV9 and J is TRBJ1-4; D is possibly TRBD1 (6 bases). Germline V lookup: CDR1 SGDLS, CDR2 YYNGEE. V was trimmed by 4 bases and J by 8 bases, leaving 12 bases between them. The CDR3 has 13 residues. CDR3 sequence reads: CASSRDTREKLFF. Here the CDR3 DNA reads TGTGCCAGCAGCCGGGACACAAGGGAAAAACTGTTTTTT. Together with reference TRBV9 and TRBJ1-4, the CDR3 gives the full variable domain: DSGVTQTPKHLITATGQRVTLRCSPRSGDLSVYWYQQSLDQGLQFLIQYYNGEERAKGNILERFSAQQFPDLHSELNLSSLELGDSALYFCASSRDTREKLFFGSGTQLSVL.